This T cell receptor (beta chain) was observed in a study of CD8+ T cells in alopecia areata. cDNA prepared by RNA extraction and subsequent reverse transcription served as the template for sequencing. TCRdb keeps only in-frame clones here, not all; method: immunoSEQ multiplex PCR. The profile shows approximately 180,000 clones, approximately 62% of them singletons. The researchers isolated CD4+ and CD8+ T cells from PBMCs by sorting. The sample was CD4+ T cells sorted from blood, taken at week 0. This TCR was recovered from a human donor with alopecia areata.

CDR3 nucleotide sequence: TGTGCCAGCAGCGCGCTAGCGGGGCCCTCCTACGAGCAGTACTTC. This encodes CASSALAGPSYEQYF. The genes are TRBV9 and TRBJ2-7; 9 positions match TRBD2. CDR1 SGDLS and CDR2 YYNGEE come from the germline V gene. Unmatched junction bases numbered 4, after V lost 3 bases and J lost 0 bases. The CDR3 contains 15 residues.